The present entry profiles one T cell receptor (beta chain) with its context. What it binds is not known. Mismatch with germline at one junction end may stem from a read error. This sample was taken from a study of T cells in localized non-small cell lung cancer. The germline gives CDR1 SGHRS, CDR2 YFSETQ. The CDR3 loop spans 17 amino acids. Some clones are missing from TCRdb's copy, which holds only in-frame ones; the method was immunoSEQ multiplex PCR. The sample lists tens of thousands of clones, about nine tenths occurring once. General study points: Of the tissues analyzed, uninvolved adjacent lung showed maximal T cell clonality, greater than tumor. In adjacent lung, a median roughly 62 of the top 100 tumor clones were found.

The chain couples TRBV5-1 to TRBJ2-7, with 13 bases lining up with TRBD2. The sequence was obtained from a female donor at least 60 years old with stage I squamous cell lung carcinoma. Sequencing was performed on peripheral blood, taken before any cancer treatment. CDR3 residues: CASSFRGEKLAGGPPRF. The CDR3 DNA sequence: TGCGCCAGCAGCTTCAGGGGAGAGAAACTAGCGGGAGGGCCCCCGCGCTTC.